This T cell receptor (beta chain) was captured by sequencing in a study of long-term antiretroviral therapy in people with HIV. Overall study context: The earliest specimens came about a decade ahead of the 2015 immediate-ART recommendation. The study's findings and limits: ART adherence, viral resistance and therapy changes went unrecorded.

With 5 bases removed from V and 3 bases from J, the gap between germline ends came to 8 bases. The CDR3 is 14 amino acids. Germline assignment: CDR1 MNHNS and CDR2 SASEGT. The assay, immunoSEQ v3.0, was run at survey level. Sequencing was performed with immunoSEQ multiplex PCR; in TCRdb, only in-frame clones are kept and a portion is missing. The sample has tens of thousands of clones, 85% seen once; the top ten hold 4.4%. Inclusion required at least two post-ART and at least one pre-ART PBMC samples. Treatment of all HIV participants took place in the United States. Points on this clone: Antigen unknown.

The receptor's source is a man aged 18 to 29 with HIV. Sequenced material: unsorted PBMCs, taken roughly 3.3 years after starting antiretroviral therapy. The J gene is TRBJ1-6, the V gene TRBV6-1, with D possibly being TRBD1 (5 bases). This chain's CDR3 is CASSKGDYNSPLHF. CDR3 sequence (DNA): TGTGCCAGCAGTAAAGGGGACTATAATTCACCCCTCCACTTT.